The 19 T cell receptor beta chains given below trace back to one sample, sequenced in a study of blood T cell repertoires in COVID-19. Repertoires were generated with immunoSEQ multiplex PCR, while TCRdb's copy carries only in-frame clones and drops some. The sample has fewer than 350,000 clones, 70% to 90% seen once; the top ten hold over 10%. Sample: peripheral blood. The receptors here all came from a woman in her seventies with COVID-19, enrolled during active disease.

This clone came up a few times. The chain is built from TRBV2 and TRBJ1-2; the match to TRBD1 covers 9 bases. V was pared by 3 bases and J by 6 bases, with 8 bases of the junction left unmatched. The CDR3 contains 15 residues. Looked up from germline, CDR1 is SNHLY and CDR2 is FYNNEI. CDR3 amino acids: CASSDGDREWDGYTF. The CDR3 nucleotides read TGTGCCAGCAGTGACGGGGACAGGGAATGGGATGGCTACACCTTC.

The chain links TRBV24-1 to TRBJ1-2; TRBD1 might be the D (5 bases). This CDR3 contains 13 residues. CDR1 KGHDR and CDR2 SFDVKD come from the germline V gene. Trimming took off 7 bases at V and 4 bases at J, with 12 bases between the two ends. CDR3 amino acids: CATSTQGSYGYTF. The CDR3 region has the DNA TGTGCCACCAGCACCCAGGGAAGCTATGGCTACACCTTC.

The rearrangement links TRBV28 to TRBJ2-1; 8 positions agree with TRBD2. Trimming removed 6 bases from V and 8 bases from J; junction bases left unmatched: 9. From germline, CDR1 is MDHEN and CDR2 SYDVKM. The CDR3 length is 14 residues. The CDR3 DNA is TGTGCCAGCAGACGGGGGGGGACCCGGGATGAGCAGTTCTTC. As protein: CASRRGGTRDEQFF.

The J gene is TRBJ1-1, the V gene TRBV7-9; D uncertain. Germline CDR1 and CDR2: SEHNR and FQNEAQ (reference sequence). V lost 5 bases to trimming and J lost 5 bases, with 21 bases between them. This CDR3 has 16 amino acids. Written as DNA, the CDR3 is TGTGCCAGCAGCCCGAACGGTGGCTTCCCGGGGACTGAAGCTTTCTTT. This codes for CASSPNGGFPGTEAFF.

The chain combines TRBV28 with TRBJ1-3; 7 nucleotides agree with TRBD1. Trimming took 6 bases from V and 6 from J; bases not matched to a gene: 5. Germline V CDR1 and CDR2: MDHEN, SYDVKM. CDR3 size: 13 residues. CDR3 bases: TGTGCCAGCAGGCGGGGACAGCTAAACACCATATATTTT. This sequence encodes CASRRGQLNTIYF.

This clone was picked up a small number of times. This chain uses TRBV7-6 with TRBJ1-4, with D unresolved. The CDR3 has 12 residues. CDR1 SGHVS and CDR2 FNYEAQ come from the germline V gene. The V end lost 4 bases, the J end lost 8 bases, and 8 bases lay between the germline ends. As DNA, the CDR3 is TGTGCCAGCAGCTCCGGTATGGAAAAACTGTTTTTT. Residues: CASSSGMEKLFF.

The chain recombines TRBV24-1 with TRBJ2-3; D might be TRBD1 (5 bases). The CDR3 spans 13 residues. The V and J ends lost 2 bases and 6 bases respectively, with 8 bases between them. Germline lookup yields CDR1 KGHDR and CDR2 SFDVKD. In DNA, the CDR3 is TGTGCCACCAGTGATTCATACAGGGATACGCAGTATTTT. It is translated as CATSDSYRDTQYF.

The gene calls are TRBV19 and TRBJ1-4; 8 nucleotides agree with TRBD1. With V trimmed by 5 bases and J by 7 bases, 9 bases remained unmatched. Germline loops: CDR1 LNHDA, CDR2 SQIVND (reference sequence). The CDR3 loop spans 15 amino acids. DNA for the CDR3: TGTGCCAGTAGTCCTGTCCGGGACAGGTTTGAAAAACTGTTTTTT. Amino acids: CASSPVRDRFEKLFF.

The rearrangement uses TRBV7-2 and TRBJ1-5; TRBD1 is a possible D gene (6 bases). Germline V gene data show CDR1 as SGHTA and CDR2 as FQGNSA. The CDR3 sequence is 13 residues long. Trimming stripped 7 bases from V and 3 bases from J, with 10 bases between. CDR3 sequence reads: CASNGQPNQPQHF. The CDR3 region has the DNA TGTGCCAGCAACGGACAGCCCAATCAGCCCCAGCATTTT.

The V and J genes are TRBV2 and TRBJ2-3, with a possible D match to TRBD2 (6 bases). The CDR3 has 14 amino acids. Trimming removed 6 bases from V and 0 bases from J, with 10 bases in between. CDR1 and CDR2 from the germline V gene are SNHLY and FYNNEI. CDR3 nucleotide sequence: TGTGCCAGCAGGCTGGGGGGAAGCACAGATACGCAGTATTTT. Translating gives CASRLGGSTDTQYF.

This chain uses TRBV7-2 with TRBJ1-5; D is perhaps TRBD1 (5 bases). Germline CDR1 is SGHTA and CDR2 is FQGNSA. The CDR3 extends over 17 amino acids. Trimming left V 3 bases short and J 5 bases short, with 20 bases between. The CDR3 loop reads CASSFFTIGRGYQPQHF. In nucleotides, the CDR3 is TGTGCCAGCAGCTTCTTCACTATAGGACGGGGGTATCAGCCCCAGCATTTT.

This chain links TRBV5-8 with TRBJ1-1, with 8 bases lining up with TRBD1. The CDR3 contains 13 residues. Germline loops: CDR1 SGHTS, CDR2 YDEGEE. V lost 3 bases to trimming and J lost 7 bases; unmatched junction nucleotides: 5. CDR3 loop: CASSSRQGNEAFF. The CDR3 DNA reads TGTGCCAGCAGCTCCCGACAGGGGAATGAAGCTTTCTTT.

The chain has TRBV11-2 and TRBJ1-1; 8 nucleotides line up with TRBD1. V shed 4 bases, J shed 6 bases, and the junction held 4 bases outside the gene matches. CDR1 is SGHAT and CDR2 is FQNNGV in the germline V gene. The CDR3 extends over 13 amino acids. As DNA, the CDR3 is TGTGCCAGCAGCTCCGACAGGGGCTCTGAAGCTTTCTTT. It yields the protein CASSSDRGSEAFF. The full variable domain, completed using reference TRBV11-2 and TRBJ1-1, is EAGVAQSPRYKIIEKRQSVAFWCNPISGHATLYWYQQILGQGPKLLIQFQNNGVVDDSQLPKDRFSAERLKGVDSTLKIQPAKLEDSAVYLCASSSDRGSEAFFGQGTRLTVV.

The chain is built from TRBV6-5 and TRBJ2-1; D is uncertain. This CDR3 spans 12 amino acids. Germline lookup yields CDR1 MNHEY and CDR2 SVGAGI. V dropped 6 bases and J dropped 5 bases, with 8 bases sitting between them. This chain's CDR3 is CASRGWNNEQFF. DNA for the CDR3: TGTGCCAGCAGGGGCTGGAACAATGAGCAGTTCTTC.

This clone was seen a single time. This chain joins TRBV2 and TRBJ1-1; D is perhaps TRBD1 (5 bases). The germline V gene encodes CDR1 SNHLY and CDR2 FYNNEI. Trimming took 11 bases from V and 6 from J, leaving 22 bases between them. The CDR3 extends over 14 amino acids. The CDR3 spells CARSDPSRGAEAFF. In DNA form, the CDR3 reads TGTGCCCGCTCGGATCCGTCAAGGGGCGCTGAAGCTTTCTTT.

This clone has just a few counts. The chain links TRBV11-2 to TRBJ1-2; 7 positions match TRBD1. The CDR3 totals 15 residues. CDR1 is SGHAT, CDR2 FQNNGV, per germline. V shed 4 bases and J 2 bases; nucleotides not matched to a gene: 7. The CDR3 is CASSSVRGRNYGYTF. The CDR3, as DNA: TGTGCCAGCAGCTCCGTGAGGGGGCGAAACTATGGCTACACCTTC.

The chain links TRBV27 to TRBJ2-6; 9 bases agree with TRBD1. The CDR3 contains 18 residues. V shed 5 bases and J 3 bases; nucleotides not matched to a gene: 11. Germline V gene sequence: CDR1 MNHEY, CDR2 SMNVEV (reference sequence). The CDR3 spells CASSPIRDRAFGANVLTF. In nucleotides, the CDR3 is TGTGCCAGCAGTCCGATCCGGGACAGGGCCTTTGGGGCCAACGTCCTGACTTTC.

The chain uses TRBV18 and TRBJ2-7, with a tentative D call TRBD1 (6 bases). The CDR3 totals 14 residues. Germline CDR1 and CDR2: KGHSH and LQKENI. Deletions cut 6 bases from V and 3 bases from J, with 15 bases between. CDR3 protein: CASSPVGQSYEQYF. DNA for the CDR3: TGTGCCAGCTCCCCAGTCGGACAGAGCTACGAGCAGTACTTC.

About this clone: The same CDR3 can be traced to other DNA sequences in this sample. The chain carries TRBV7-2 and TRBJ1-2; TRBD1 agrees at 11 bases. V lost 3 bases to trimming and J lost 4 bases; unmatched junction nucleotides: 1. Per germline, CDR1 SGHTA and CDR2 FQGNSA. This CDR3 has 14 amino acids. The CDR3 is CASSFGQGAYGYTF. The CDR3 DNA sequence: TGTGCCAGCAGCTTCGGACAGGGGGCCTATGGCTACACCTTC.